The rows below give T cell receptor beta chains drawn from one sample of a study of CD8+ T cells in alopecia areata. The data were produced by immunoSEQ multiplex PCR, yet TCRdb's version contains in-frame clones alone and is incomplete. The sample carries 90,000 to 100,000 clones, 35% to 50% recorded once. Sequencing used CD4+ T cells sorted from blood. Receptors originate from a human donor with alopecia areata. Both conserved end residues are part of each CDR3. D genes are given only for firm matches. For some rows the clone size is stated as once, few or many, or as a class when expanded; others skip it.

d_call: TRBD1
v_call: TRBV10-1
j_call: TRBJ2-1
cdr3_length: 14
clone_size: NA
cdr3_nt: TGCGCCAGCAGTGAACAGGGGAAGGGCGATGAGCAGTTCTTC
cdr3_aa: CASSEQGKGDEQFF

d_call: NA
v_call: TRBV7-2
j_call: TRBJ2-5
cdr3_length: 14
clone_size: few
cdr3_nt: TGTGCCAGCAGCTTAGATACAGGGAAAGAGACCCAGTACTTC
cdr3_aa: CASSLDTGKETQYF

d_call: NA
v_call: TRBV25-1
j_call: TRBJ2-5
cdr3_length: 13
clone_size: few
cdr3_nt: TGTGCCAGCAGTCGCCCCTCGGGGGAGACCCAGTACTTC
cdr3_aa: CASSRPSGETQYF

d_call: NA
v_call: TRBV2
j_call: TRBJ2-5
cdr3_length: 14
clone_size: NA
cdr3_nt: TGTGCCAGCAGGCGGAGTTACAGCCAAGAGACCCAGTACTTC
cdr3_aa: CASRRSYSQETQYF

d_call: NA
v_call: TRBV6-5
j_call: TRBJ1-2
cdr3_length: 14
clone_size: NA
cdr3_nt: TGTGCCAGCAGTTACTCGAGGCAGGGGAATGGCTACACCTTC
cdr3_aa: CASSYSRQGNGYTF

d_call: NA
v_call: TRBV9
j_call: TRBJ2-5
cdr3_length: 13
clone_size: NA
cdr3_nt: TGTGCCAGCAGCGCCGACAGTCGGCAGACCCAGTACTTC
cdr3_aa: CASSADSRQTQYF

d_call: TRBD1
v_call: TRBV2
j_call: TRBJ2-1
cdr3_length: 15
clone_size: few
cdr3_nt: TGTGCCAGCAACATCCCGGGACAGGGGGCGAGCGAGCAGTTCTTC
cdr3_aa: CASNIPGQGASEQFF

d_call: TRBD2
v_call: TRBV29-1
j_call: TRBJ2-6
cdr3_length: 15
clone_size: NA
cdr3_nt: TGCAGCGTAGCGGGAGGGCCGGGAGGGGCCAACGTCCTGACTTTC
cdr3_aa: CSVAGGPGGANVLTF

d_call: NA
v_call: TRBV29-1
j_call: TRBJ2-7
cdr3_length: 12
clone_size: NA
cdr3_nt: TGCAGCGTGGGGACCTTCTCCTACGAGCAGTACTTC
cdr3_aa: CSVGTFSYEQYF

d_call: TRBD1
v_call: TRBV29-1
j_call: TRBJ1-1
cdr3_length: 14
clone_size: NA
cdr3_nt: TGCAGCGTTGAAGTACAGGGGAAGAGCACTGAAGCTTTCTTT
cdr3_aa: CSVEVQGKSTEAFF

d_call: NA
v_call: TRBV30
j_call: TRBJ2-3
cdr3_length: 13
clone_size: NA
cdr3_nt: TGTGCCTGGAGTGTAACGGGGTCAGATACGCAGTATTTT
cdr3_aa: CAWSVTGSDTQYF

d_call: NA
v_call: TRBV4-1
j_call: TRBJ1-2
cdr3_length: 13
clone_size: NA
cdr3_nt: TGCGCCAGCAGCGTACGGGACGGCTATGGCTACACCTTC
cdr3_aa: CASSVRDGYGYTF

d_call: TRBD1
v_call: TRBV18
j_call: TRBJ1-4
cdr3_length: 15
clone_size: few
cdr3_nt: TGTGCCAGCTCACCACCGGGACAGCAAAATGAAAAACTGTTTTTT
cdr3_aa: CASSPPGQQNEKLFF

d_call: TRBD1
v_call: TRBV4-1
j_call: TRBJ2-7
cdr3_length: 15
clone_size: NA
cdr3_nt: TGCGCCAGCAGCCAGAGGACAGGGGGGAACTACGAGCAGTACTTC
cdr3_aa: CASSQRTGGNYEQYF

d_call: NA
v_call: TRBV28
j_call: TRBJ2-1
cdr3_length: 14
clone_size: few
cdr3_nt: TGTGCCAGCAGCCCGAGTACGCAGGGAGGCGTAACGGTCTTC
cdr3_aa: CASSPSTQGGVTVF

d_call: NA
v_call: TRBV30
j_call: TRBJ2-5
cdr3_length: 13
clone_size: NA
cdr3_nt: TGTGCCTGGAAATTGGGGGTAGGGAAGACCCAGTACTTC
cdr3_aa: CAWKLGVGKTQYF